A selection of T cell receptor beta chains follows, all from one sample in a study of cytomegalovirus exposure and HLA in healthy donors. Some clones are missing from TCRdb's copy, which holds only in-frame ones; the method was immunoSEQ multiplex PCR. This listing includes around 150,000 clones. Sequenced material: PBMCs. The receptors were sampled from a woman aged 55-69 years in good health and CMV-seronegative. Each CDR3 is given with its conserved first and last residue. Fields, in order: J gene, D gene, V gene, CDR3 protein, CDR3 DNA. A D gene is named only where the DNA matches it firmly.

>TRBJ1-6|.|TRBV19
CASSPPGWGSPLHF
TGTGCCAGTAGTCCCCCGGGCTGGGGCTCACCCCTCCACTTT
>TRBJ2-1|TRBD2|TRBV10-3
CAISESLAGVSYNEQFF
TGTGCCATCAGTGAGTCACTAGCGGGAGTTAGCTACAATGAGCAGTTCTTC
>TRBJ2-7|.|TRBV7-9
CASSLEGPYEQYF
TGTGCCAGCAGCTTGGAGGGGCCCTACGAGCAGTACTTC
>TRBJ2-5|.|TRBV4-3
CASSQRWGQPGGGETQYF
TGCGCCAGCAGCCAAAGGTGGGGACAACCGGGGGGCGGAGAGACCCAGTACTTC
>TRBJ1-1|.|TRBV2
CASSWDQGEAFF
TGTGCCAGCAGTTGGGATCAGGGTGAAGCTTTCTTT
>TRBJ1-1|TRBD1|TRBV5-5
CASSIGQGSTEAFF
TGTGCCAGCAGCATCGGACAGGGGAGCACTGAAGCTTTCTTT
>TRBJ2-7|.|TRBV19
CASSISPGNYEQYF
TGTGCCAGTAGTATAAGCCCAGGGAACTACGAGCAGTACTTC
>TRBJ1-2|.|TRBV5-1
CASSSDGDYGYTF
TGCGCCAGCAGCTCTGACGGGGACTATGGCTACACCTTC
>TRBJ2-7|TRBD2|TRBV29-1
CSVAGLAGVRDEQYF
TGCAGCGTGGCGGGACTAGCGGGAGTGAGGGACGAGCAGTACTTC
>TRBJ2-3|TRBD2|TRBV10-3
CAISDGLAGVVDTQYF
TGTGCCATCAGTGACGGACTAGCGGGAGTTGTAGATACGCAGTATTTT
>TRBJ2-3|.|TRBV5-4
CASSLGADASTDTQYF
TGTGCCAGCAGCTTAGGGGCAGACGCTAGCACAGATACGCAGTATTTT
>TRBJ2-3|.|TRBV4-3
CASSPKPYPSGESDTQYF
TGCGCCAGCAGCCCTAAACCCTACCCTTCAGGGGAATCAGATACGCAGTATTTT
>TRBJ1-1|TRBD1|TRBV7-9
CASSLPIDRAEAFF
TGTGCCAGCAGCTTACCGATCGACAGGGCTGAAGCTTTCTTT
>TRBJ2-5|TRBD2|TRBV7-2
CASSFLPRLAGGQETQYF
TGTGCCAGCAGCTTCTTACCCCGACTAGCGGGGGGCCAAGAGACCCAGTACTTC
>TRBJ2-3|.|TRBV5-4
CASSLVGGWDTQYF
TGTGCCAGCAGCTTGGTTGGGGGCTGGGATACGCAGTATTTT
>TRBJ2-7|.|TRBV7-6
CASSSYDSYEQYF
TGTGCCAGCAGCTCGTACGACAGCTACGAGCAGTACTTC
>TRBJ2-1|.|TRBV11-1
CASSLELFSEQFF
TGTGCCAGCAGCTTAGAATTGTTTAGTGAGCAGTTCTTC
>TRBJ1-1|TRBD1|TRBV6-5
CASSWGQDTEAFF
TGTGCCAGCAGTTGGGGACAGGACACTGAAGCTTTCTTT
>TRBJ2-1|TRBD1|TRBV10-3
CAIRGTGIRAADYNEQFF
TGTGCCATCAGGGGGACAGGGATAAGGGCGGCGGACTACAATGAGCAGTTCTTC
>TRBJ2-5|.|TRBV29-1
CSVGQVEETQYF
TGCAGCGTTGGACAGGTGGAAGAGACCCAGTACTTC
>TRBJ1-6|.|TRBV2
CASIPRDNYNSPLHF
TGTGCCAGCATCCCCAGAGACAACTATAATTCACCCCTCCACTTT
>TRBJ1-2|.|TRBV7-9
CASSGAPPVGYTF
TGTGCCAGCAGTGGAGCCCCCCCGGTTGGCTACACCTTC
>TRBJ2-1|.|TRBV29-1
CSAVGGIYNEQFF
TGCAGCGCCGTTGGGGGGATCTACAATGAGCAGTTCTTC
>TRBJ2-7|.|TRBV7-2
CASSTQTGSYEQYF
TGTGCCAGCAGCACCCAGACTGGCTCCTACGAGCAGTACTTC
>TRBJ1-1|.|TRBV25-1
CASRGQGNTEAFF
TGTGCCAGCAGGGGGCAGGGCAACACTGAAGCTTTCTTT
>TRBJ1-1|.|TRBV29-1
CSGWTVGTEAFF
TGCAGCGGATGGACAGTGGGGACTGAAGCTTTCTTT
>TRBJ1-1|.|TRBV9
CASSPRQTNTEAFF
TGTGCCAGCAGCCCACGACAGACGAACACTGAAGCTTTCTTT
>TRBJ1-5|TRBD1|TRBV12-5
CASGLTFQGAHPQGNQPQHF
TGTGCTAGTGGTTTGACCTTTCAGGGGGCCCACCCTCAGGGCAATCAGCCCCAGCATTTT
>TRBJ2-7|.|TRBV5-1
CASSGGFGYEQYF
TGCGCCAGCAGCGGAGGGTTCGGCTACGAGCAGTACTTC